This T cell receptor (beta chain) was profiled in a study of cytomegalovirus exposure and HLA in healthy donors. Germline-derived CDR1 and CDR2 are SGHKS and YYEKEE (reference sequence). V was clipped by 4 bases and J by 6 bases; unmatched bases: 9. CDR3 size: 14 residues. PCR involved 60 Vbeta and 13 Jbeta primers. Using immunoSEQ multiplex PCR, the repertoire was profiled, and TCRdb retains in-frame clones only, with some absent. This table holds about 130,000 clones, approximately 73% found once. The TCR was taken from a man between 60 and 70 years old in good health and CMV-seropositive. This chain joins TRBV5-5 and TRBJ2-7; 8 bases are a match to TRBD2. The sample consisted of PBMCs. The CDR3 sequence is CASSQRRGASEQYF. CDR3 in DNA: TGTGCCAGCAGCCAACGGCGGGGGGCGTCCGAGCAGTACTTC.